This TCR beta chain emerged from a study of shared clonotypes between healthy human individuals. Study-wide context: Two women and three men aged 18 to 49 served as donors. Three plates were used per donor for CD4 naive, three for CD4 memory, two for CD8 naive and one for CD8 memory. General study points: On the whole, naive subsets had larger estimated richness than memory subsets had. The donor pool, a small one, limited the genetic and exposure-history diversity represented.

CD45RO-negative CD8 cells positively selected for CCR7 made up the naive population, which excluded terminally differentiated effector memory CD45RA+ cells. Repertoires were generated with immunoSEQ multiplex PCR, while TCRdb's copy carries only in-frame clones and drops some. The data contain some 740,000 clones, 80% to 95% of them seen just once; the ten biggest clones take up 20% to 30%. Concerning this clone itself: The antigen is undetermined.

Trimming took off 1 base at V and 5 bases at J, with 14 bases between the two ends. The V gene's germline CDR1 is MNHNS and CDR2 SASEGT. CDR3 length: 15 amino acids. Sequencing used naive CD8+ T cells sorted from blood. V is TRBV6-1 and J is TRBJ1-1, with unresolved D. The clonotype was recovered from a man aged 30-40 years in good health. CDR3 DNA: TGTGCCAGCAGTGAAGATACGCCGGGGAATACTGAAGCTTTCTTT. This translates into CASSEDTPGNTEAFF.